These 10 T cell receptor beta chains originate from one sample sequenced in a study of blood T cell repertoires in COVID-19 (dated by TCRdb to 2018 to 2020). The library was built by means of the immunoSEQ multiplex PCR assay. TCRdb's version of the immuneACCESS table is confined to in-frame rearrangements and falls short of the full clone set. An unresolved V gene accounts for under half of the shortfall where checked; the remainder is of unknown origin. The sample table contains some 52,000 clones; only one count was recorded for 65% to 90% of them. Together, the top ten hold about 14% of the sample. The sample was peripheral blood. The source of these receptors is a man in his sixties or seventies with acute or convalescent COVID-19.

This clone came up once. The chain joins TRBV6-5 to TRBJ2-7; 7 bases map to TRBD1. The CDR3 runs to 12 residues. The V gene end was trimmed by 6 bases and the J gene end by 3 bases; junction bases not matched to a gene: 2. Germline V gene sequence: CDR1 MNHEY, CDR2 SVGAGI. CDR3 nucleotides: TGTGCCAGCAGAGACAGGGACTACGAGCAGTACTTC. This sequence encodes CASRDRDYEQYF.

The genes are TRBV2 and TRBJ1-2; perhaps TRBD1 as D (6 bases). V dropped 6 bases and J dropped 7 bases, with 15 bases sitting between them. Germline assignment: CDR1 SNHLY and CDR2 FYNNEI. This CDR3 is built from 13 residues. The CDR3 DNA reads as TGTGCCAGCAGCGTACAGGGATCGGGTGGCTACACCTTC. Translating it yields CASSVQGSGGYTF. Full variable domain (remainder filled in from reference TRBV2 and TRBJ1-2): EPEVTQTPSHQVTQMGQEVILRCVPISNHLYFYWYRQILGQKVEFLVSFYNNEISEKSEIFDDQFSVERPDGSNFTLKIRSTKLEDSAMYFCASSVQGSGGYTFGSGTRLTVV.

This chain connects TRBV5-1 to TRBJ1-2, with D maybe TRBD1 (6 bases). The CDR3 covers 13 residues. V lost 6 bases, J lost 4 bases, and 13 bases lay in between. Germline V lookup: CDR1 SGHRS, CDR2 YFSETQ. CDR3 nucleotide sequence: TGCGCCAGCAACAGCAGGGGTGGCTATGGCTACACCTTC. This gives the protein CASNSRGGYGYTF.

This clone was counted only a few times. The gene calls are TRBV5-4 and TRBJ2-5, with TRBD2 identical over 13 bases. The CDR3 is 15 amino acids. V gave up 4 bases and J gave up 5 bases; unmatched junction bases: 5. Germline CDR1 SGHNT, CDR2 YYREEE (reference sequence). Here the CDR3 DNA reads TGTGCCAGCAGCGTCGGGACTAGCGGGGAGGAGACCCAGTACTTC. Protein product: CASSVGTSGEETQYF.

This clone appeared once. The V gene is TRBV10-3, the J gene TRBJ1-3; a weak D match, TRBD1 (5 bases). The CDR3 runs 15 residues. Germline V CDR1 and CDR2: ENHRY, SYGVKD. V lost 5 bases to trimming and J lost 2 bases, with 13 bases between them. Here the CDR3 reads CAISLNPGTGNTIYF. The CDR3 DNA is TGTGCCATCAGTCTGAATCCAGGGACTGGAAACACCATATATTTT.

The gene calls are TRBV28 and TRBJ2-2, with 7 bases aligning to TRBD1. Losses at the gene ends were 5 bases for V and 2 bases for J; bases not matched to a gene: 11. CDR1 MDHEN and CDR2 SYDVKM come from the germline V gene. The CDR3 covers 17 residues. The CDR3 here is CASSPTGEPTNTGELFF. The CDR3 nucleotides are TGTGCCAGCAGTCCAACAGGGGAACCCACCAACACCGGGGAGCTGTTTTTT.

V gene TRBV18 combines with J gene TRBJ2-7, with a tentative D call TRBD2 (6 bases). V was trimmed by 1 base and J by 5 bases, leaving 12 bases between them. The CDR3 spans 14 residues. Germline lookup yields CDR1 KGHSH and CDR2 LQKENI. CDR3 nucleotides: TGTGCCAGCTCACCACGCGGGGATGGTCACGAGCAGTACTTC. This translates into CASSPRGDGHEQYF. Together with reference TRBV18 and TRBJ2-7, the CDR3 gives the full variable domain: NAGVMQNPRHLVRRRGQEARLRCSPMKGHSHVYWYRQLPEEGLKFMVYLQKENIIDESGMPKERFSAEFPKEGPSILRIQQVVRGDSAAYFCASSPRGDGHEQYFGPGTRLTVT.

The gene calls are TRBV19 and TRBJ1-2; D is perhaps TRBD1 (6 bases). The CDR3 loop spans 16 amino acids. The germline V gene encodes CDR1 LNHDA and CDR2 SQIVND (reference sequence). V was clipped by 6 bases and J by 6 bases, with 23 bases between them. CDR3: CASSDLPGGRRNGYTF. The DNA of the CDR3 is TGTGCCAGTAGCGACCTCCCGGGGGGGCGTCGAAATGGCTACACCTTC.

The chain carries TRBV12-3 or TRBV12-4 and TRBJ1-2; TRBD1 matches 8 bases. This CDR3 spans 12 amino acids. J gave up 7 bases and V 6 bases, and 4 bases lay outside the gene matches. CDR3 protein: CASRAGGSGYTF. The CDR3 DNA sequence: TGTGCCAGCAGAGCAGGGGGCTCTGGCTACACCTTC.

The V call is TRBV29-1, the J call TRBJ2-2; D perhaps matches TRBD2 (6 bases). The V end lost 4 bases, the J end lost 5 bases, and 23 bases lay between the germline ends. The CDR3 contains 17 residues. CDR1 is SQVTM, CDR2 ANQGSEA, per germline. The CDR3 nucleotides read TGCAGCGTTGGTCGGGGTCTGCGGGATGGTGGAACCGGGGAGCTGTTTTTT. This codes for CSVGRGLRDGGTGELFF.